This TCR beta chain was captured in a study of blood T cell repertoires in COVID-19. Study-wide context: COVID-19 samples from acute and convalescent phases originated in the United States, Italy and Spain. Sample material is recorded as cDNA or gDNA derived from T cells, B-cell-depleted T cells, or PBMCs.

Per germline, CDR1 SEHNR and CDR2 FQNEAQ (reference sequence). The CDR3 is made up of 16 amino acids. V trimming: 5 bases; J trimming: 6 bases; junction bases outside the gene matches: 10. In the original analysis: Nucleated cell number was recorded as an estimate derived from reference gene primer amplification. TCRdb's copy holds only in-frame clones and misses some; the assay was immunoSEQ multiplex PCR. D and trimming were read from the DNA, whereas the V and J calls and clone size are those reported in that table. The table shows about 53,000 clones, with around 86% occurring only once. This sequence joins TRBV7-9 and TRBJ2-3, with 11 bases lining up with TRBD2. The sample comprised peripheral blood. This TCR came from a man at least 80 years old with acute or convalescent COVID-19. The CDR3 bases are TGTGCCAGCAGCCCCCTCCTAGCGGGGGGTGGGGATACGCAGTATTTT. Amino acid sequence: CASSPLLAGGGDTQYF. Complete variable domain (other parts from reference TRBV7-9 and TRBJ2-3): DTGVSQNPRHKITKRGQNVTFRCDPISEHNRLYWYRQTLGQGPEFLTYFQNEAQLEKSRLLSDRFSAERPKGSFSTLEIQRTEQGDSAMYLCASSPLLAGGGDTQYFGPGTRLTVL.